This T cell receptor beta chain is drawn from a study of spatial heterogeneity in lung cancer. Findings and caveats of the study: How many expanded intratumoral alpha and beta TCRs were present tracked the tumor mutation count, which was a count of nonsynonymous mutations. Estimated TCR-seq coverage of tumor T cells was only around 7% for alpha chains. For beta chains, the corresponding estimate was approximately 12%.

Unique molecular identifiers tagged every individual TCR cDNA molecule. From the 5' RACE reads, TCRdb called clonotypes with MiXCR, one entry per CDR3 protein. The profile shows approximately 2,800 distinct CDR3 sequences, more than 10% of them singletons. This clonotype was observed at least ten times. The target antigen is unknown. Time point noted: sample taken at primary tumor resection. Whole RNA, isolated from tumor, nontumor lung or frozen PBMC, was sequenced without prior sorting. Trimming cost V 1 base and J 8 bases; bases outside gene matches: 4. There are 12 residues in the CDR3. Germline CDR1 DFQATT, CDR2 SNEGSKA (reference sequence).

Source: lung tumor tissue, taken at surgery. This TCR was recovered from a male donor with early-stage non-small cell lung cancer. The J gene is TRBJ1-2, the V gene TRBV20-1; 7 bases align to TRBD1. The CDR3 protein is CSARGQGEGYTF. CDR3 DNA: TGCAGTGCTAGAGGACAGGGTGAAGGCTACACCTTC.